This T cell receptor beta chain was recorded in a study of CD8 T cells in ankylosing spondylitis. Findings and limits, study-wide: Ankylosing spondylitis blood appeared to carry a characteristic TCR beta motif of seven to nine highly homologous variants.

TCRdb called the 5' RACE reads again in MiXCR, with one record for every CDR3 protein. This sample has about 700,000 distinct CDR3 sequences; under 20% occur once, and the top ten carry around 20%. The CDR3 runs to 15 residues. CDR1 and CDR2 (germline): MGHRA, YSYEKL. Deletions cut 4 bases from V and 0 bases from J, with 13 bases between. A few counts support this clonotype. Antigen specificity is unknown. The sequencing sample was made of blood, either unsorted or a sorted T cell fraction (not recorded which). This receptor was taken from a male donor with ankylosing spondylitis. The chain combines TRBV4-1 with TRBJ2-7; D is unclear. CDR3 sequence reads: CASSPLHLYSYEQYF. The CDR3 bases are TGCGCCAGCAGCCCCCTTCACCTCTACTCCTACGAGCAGTACTTC.